These T cell receptor beta chains were read from a single sample in a study of T cells in narcolepsy. Produced via immunoSEQ multiplex PCR; TCRdb's table is partial and in-frame only. Found here are tens of thousands of clones, about four fifths of them singletons; the top ten hold approximately 0.7%. Input material: CD45RA- memory CD4+ T cells from PBMCs. These TCRs come from a human donor with narcolepsy. CDR3s include the opening cysteine and the closing phenylalanine or tryptophan. The D gene is left open where the match is weak. Size values are once, few and many counts, or a class for expanded clones, and some rows have none.

V gene	D gene	J gene	clone size	CDR3 DNA	CDR3 protein
TRBV11-2	TRBD2	TRBJ2-7	-	TGTGCCAGCAGCTTAGACGGATTAGCGGGGGGCCGGGGCGAGCAGTACTTC	CASSLDGLAGGRGEQYF
TRBV29-1	-	TRBJ2-5	-	TGCAGCGTTAGAGGGGGCCAAGAGACCCAGTACTTC	CSVRGGQETQYF
TRBV5-5	-	TRBJ1-4	-	TGTGCCAGCAGCTTCAGCCCCGCAACAAAACTGTTTTTT	CASSFSPATKLFF
TRBV5-6	-	TRBJ1-2	-	TGTGCCAGCAGCTTGGGGACCTCGGTCTACACCTTC	CASSLGTSVYTF
TRBV9	TRBD1	TRBJ2-2	-	TGTGCCAGCGATCCCGGGGACAGGGGGCGTACCGGGGAGCTGTTTTTT	CASDPGDRGRTGELFF
TRBV23-1	TRBD1	TRBJ1-6	few	TGCGCCAGCAAGAGACAGGGGGATTCACCCCTCCACTTT	CASKRQGDSPLHF
TRBV30	TRBD1	TRBJ2-7	once	TGTGCCTGGAGAGGGGACAGGGGTTACGAGCAGTACTTC	CAWRGDRGYEQYF
TRBV6-1	-	TRBJ1-5	once	TGTGCCAGCAGTGAAGACGGACCCTTTAGCAATCAGCCCCAGCATTTT	CASSEDGPFSNQPQHF
TRBV5-1	-	TRBJ2-1	once	TGCGCCAGCAGCTGGCAGGATCGGAGCCACAATGAGCAGTTCTTC	CASSWQDRSHNEQFF
TRBV7-9	-	TRBJ1-1	-	TGTGCCAGCAGCTTAGTGGGCGGGGCTCGAGACACTGAAGCTTTCTTT	CASSLVGGARDTEAFF
TRBV7-2	-	TRBJ1-1	-	TGTGCCAGCAGCTGGGGACATCTGAACACTGAAGCTTTCTTT	CASSWGHLNTEAFF
TRBV6-5	-	TRBJ2-7	-	TGTGCCAGCAGTCCACCCTCGGGGTACGAGCAGTACTTC	CASSPPSGYEQYF
TRBV28	-	TRBJ2-7	-	TGTGCCAGCAGGCTTACGGACTACGAGCAGTACTTC	CASRLTDYEQYF
TRBV19	-	TRBJ1-4	-	TGTGCCAGTAGCGGGAGGACCACCAGGAGAGCTGATGAAAAACTGTTTTTT	CASSGRTTRRADEKLFF
TRBV29-1	TRBD2	TRBJ2-7	-	TGCAGCGTTGAAAAACTAGCGGGAGGGGAAAAGTACTTC	CSVEKLAGGEKYF
TRBV5-1	TRBD1	TRBJ2-6	-	TGCGCCAGCAAAGAGCCGGGACAGGGGAGCTCCGGGGCCAACGTCCTGACTTTC	CASKEPGQGSSGANVLTF
TRBV18	TRBD2	TRBJ2-3	-	TGTGCCAGCTCACCTGAGACTAGCGGGAGTCATACGCAGTATTTT	CASSPETSGSHTQYF
TRBV5-1	TRBD2	TRBJ2-3	-	TGCGCCAGCAGCTTTAGCGGGGATCGCACAGATACGCAGTATTTT	CASSFSGDRTDTQYF
TRBV5-6	-	TRBJ2-5	-	TGTGCCAGCAGCTTGGAGGCGGCAAGTGGGACCCAGTACTTC	CASSLEAASGTQYF
TRBV20-1	-	TRBJ2-1	-	TGCAGTGCTCTAGCGACTGAGCAGTTCTTC	CSALATEQFF
TRBV7-8	TRBD2	TRBJ2-5	-	TGTGCCAGCAGCTTTCTAGCGGGGGAAGAGACCCAGTACTTC	CASSFLAGEETQYF
TRBV4-3	-	TRBJ1-1	-	TGCGCCAGCAGCCGCGTCAGGGCACTTATGAACACTGAAGCTTTCTTT	CASSRVRALMNTEAFF
TRBV14	TRBD2	TRBJ2-7	-	TGTGCCAGCAGCCACTACTCGGGAGGTCGCTCCTACGAGCAGTACTTC	CASSHYSGGRSYEQYF
TRBV10-1	TRBD1	TRBJ2-2	once	TGCGCCAGCAACAGGGGGAACACCGGGGAGCTGTTTTTT	CASNRGNTGELFF
TRBV6-1	TRBD2	TRBJ2-7	-	TGTGCCAGCACCCTAGCGGGAGCGGAGTACGAGCAGTACTTC	CASTLAGAEYEQYF
TRBV5-4	-	TRBJ2-7	once	TGTGCCAGCAGCTTGGGCCAGCCTGGGGGCGAGCAGTACTTC	CASSLGQPGGEQYF
TRBV5-1	TRBD1	TRBJ2-3	-	TGCGCCAGCAGTTTGATCGGACAGGGAGAATTAGATACGCAGTATTTT	CASSLIGQGELDTQYF
TRBV5-6	-	TRBJ2-3	-	TGTGCCAGCAGCGGGACGCTGATAACAGATACGCAGTATTTT	CASSGTLITDTQYF
TRBV30	TRBD1	TRBJ1-2	-	TGTGCCTGGAGTAAGCTAGGACAGGGGATCGGCGGCTACACCTTC	CAWSKLGQGIGGYTF
TRBV18	-	TRBJ1-1	-	TGTGCCAGCTCTCTCACCGGGACACCCAAAGGGGACACTGAAGCTTTCTTT	CASSLTGTPKGDTEAFF
TRBV30	-	TRBJ1-2	-	TGTGCCTGGAGTGTTCCAGGGGAACTGCATGGCTACACCTTC	CAWSVPGELHGYTF